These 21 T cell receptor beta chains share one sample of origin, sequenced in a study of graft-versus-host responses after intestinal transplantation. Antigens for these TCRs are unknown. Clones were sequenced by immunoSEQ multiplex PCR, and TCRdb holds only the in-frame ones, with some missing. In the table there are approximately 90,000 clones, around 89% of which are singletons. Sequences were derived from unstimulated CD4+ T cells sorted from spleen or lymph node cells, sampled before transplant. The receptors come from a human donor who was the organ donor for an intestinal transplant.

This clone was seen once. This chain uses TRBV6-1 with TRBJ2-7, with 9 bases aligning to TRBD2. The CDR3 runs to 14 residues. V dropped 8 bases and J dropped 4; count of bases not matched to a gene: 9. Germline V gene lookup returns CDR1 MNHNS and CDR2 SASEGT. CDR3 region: CASGTLAGRYEQYF. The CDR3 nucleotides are TGTGCCAGCGGGACCCTAGCGGGGCGGTACGAGCAGTACTTC.

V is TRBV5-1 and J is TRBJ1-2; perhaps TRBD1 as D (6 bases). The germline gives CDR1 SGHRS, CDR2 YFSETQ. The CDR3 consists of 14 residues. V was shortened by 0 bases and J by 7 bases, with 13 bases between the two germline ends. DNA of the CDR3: TGCGCCAGCAGCTTGGGATATTACAGGGCTGGCTACACCTTC. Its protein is CASSLGYYRAGYTF.

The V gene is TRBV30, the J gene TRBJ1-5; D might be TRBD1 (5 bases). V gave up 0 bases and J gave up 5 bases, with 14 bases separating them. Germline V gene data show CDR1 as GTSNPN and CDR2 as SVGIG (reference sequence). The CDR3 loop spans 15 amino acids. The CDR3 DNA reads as TGTGCCTGGAGTGTACTTCGGGGGAGGGATCAGCCCCAGCATTTT. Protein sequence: CAWSVLRGRDQPQHF.

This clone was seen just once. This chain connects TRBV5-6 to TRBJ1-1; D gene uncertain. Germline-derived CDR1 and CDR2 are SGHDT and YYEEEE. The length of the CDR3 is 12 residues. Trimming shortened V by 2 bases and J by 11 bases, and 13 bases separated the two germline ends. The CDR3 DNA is TGTGCCAGCAGCTTTGGCCCTGGAGAGGCTTTCTTT. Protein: CASSFGPGEAFF.

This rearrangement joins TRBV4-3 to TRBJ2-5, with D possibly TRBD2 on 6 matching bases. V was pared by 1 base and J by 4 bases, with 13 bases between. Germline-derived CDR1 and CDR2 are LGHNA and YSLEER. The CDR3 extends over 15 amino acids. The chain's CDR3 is CASSQGLGTRETQYF. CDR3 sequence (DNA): TGCGCCAGCAGCCAAGGTCTAGGGACTCGAGAGACCCAGTACTTC.

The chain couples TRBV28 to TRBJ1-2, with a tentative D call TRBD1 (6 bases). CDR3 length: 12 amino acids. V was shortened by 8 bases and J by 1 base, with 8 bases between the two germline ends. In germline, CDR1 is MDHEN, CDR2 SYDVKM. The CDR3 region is CASAGVNYGYTF. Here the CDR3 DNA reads TGTGCCAGCGCAGGGGTTAACTATGGCTACACCTTC.

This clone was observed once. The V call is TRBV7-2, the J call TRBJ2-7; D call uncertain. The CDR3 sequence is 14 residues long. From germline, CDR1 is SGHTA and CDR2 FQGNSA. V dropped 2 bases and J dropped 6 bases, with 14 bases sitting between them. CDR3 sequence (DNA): TGTGCCAGCAGCTTAAGCCAAACCCTACCCGAGCAGTACTTC. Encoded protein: CASSLSQTLPEQYF.

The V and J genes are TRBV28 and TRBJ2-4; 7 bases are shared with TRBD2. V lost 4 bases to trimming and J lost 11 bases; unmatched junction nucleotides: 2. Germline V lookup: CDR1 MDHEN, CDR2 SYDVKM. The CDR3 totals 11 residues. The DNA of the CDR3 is TGTGCCAGCAGTTGGGGGGGACTTCAGTACTTC. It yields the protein CASSWGGLQYF.

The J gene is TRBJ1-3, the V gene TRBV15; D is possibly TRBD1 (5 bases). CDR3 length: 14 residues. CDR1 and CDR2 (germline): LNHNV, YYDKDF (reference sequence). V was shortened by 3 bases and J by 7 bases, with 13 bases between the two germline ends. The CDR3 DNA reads TGTGCCACCAGCAGGACGGGGGTGAGGAACACCATATATTTT. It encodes CATSRTGVRNTIYF.

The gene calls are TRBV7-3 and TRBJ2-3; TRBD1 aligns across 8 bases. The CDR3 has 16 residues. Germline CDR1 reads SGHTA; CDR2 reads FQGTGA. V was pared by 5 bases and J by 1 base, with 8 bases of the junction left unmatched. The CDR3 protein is CASSPPQGAGTDTQYF. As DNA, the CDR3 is TGTGCCAGCAGCCCCCCGCAGGGGGCGGGCACAGATACGCAGTATTTT.

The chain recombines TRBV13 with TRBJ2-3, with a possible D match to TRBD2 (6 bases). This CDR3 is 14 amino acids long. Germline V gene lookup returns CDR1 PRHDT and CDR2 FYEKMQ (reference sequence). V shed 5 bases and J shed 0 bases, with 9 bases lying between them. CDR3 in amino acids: CASSISGSTDTQYF. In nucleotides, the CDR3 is TGTGCCAGCAGCATTAGCGGTAGCACAGATACGCAGTATTTT. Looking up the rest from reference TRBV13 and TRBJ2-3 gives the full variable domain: AAGVIQSPRHLIKEKRETATLKCYPIPRHDTVYWYQQGPGQDPQFLISFYEKMQSDKGSIPDRFSAQQFSDYHSELNMSSLELGDSALYFCASSISGSTDTQYFGPGTRLTVL.

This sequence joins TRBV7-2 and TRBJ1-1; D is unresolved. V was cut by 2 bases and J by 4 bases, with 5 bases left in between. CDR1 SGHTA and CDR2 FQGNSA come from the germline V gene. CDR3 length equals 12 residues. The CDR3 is CASSLLATEAFF. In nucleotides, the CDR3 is TGTGCCAGCAGCTTATTGGCCACTGAAGCTTTCTTT.

CDR3 sequence (DNA): TGTGCCAGCAGGACGGGACACCGCAATACGTACGAGCAGTACTTC. Residues: CASRTGHRNTYEQYF. V gene TRBV6-6 combines with J gene TRBJ2-7; tentatively, D is TRBD1 (6 bases). V was clipped by 6 bases and J by 4 bases, with 19 bases between them. In germline, CDR1 is MNHNY, CDR2 SVGAGI (reference sequence). CDR3 length: 15 residues.

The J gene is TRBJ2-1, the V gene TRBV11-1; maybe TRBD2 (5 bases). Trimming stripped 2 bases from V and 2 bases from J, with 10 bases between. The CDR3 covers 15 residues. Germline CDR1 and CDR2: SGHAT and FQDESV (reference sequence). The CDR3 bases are TGTGCCAGCAGCTTACCCGGAGGTACCTACAATGAGCAGTTCTTC. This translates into CASSLPGGTYNEQFF.

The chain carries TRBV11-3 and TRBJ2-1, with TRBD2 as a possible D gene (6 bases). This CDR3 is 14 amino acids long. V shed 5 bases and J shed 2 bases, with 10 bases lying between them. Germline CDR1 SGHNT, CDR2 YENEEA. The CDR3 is CASSPGGTYNEQFF. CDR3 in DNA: TGTGCCAGCAGCCCCGGCGGGACCTACAATGAGCAGTTCTTC.

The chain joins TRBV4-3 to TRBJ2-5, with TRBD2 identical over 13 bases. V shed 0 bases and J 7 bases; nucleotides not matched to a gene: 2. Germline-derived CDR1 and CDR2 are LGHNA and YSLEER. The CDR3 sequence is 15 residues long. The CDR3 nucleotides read TGCGCCAGCAGCCAAGATTGGACTAGCGGGGGGACCCAGTACTTC. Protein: CASSQDWTSGGTQYF.

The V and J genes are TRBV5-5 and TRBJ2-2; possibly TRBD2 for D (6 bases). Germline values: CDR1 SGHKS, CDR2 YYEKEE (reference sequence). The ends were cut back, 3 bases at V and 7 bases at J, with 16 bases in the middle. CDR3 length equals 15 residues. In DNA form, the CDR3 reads TGTGCCAGCAGCTCGTTGGGACTTCGCGGCGGGGAGCTGTTTTTT. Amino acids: CASSSLGLRGGELFF.

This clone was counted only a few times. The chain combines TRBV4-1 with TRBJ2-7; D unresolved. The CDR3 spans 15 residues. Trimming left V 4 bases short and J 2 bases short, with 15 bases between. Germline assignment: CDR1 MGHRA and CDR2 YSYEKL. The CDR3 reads CASSLEPARTYEQYF. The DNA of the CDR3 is TGCGCCAGCAGCCTCGAGCCGGCTAGGACCTACGAGCAGTACTTC.

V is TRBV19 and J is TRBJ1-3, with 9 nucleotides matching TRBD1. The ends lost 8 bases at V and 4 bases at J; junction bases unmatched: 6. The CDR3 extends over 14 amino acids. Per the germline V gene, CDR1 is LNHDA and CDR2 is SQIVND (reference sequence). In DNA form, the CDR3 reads TGTGCCAGTTCGCCGGGACAGGGCGGAAACACCATATATTTT. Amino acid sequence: CASSPGQGGNTIYF.

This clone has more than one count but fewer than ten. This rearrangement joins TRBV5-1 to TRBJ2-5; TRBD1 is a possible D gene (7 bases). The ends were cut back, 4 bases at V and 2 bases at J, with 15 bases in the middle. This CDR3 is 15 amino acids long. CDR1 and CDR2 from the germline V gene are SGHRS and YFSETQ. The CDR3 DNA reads TGCGCCAGCAGCCGTAACCCAGGGGGGCAAGAGACCCAGTACTTC. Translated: CASSRNPGGQETQYF.

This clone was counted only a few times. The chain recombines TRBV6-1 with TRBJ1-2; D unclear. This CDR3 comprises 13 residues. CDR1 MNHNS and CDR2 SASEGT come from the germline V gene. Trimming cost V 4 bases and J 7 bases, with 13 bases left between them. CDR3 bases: TGTGCCAGCAGTGGCCTCTCGGGGAGTGGCTACACCTTC. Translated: CASSGLSGSGYTF.